This TCR beta chain was identified during a study of molecular identifiers for immune sequencing clone quantification. Naive CD8 libraries came from about 20,000 to 1,000,000 sorted cells with 10%, 30% or 50% RNA. One entry per CDR3 protein results from TCRdb running MiXCR on the PCR reads. The data contain some 680,000 distinct CDR3 sequences, roughly 27% of them singletons. CDR1 is MNHEY and CDR2 is SMNVEV in the germline V gene (reference sequence). V lost 0 bases and J lost 5; bases outside the gene matches: 13. This CDR3 spans 17 amino acids. This clonotype was sampled from a human donor in good health. Some libraries in this study had Jurkat cell RNA spiked in. Sequenced sample: naive CD8+ T cells from blood, with Jurkat cell RNA spiked in. Subset noted: FACS-sorted CD8+CD4-CCR7+CD45RA+ naive T cells. This chain joins TRBV27 and TRBJ2-7; 7 bases align to TRBD1. The CDR3 DNA sequence: TGTGCCAGCAGTTTATCAATTGGGGGACAGTCTATCGACGAGCAGTACTTC. This encodes CASSLSIGGQSIDEQYF.